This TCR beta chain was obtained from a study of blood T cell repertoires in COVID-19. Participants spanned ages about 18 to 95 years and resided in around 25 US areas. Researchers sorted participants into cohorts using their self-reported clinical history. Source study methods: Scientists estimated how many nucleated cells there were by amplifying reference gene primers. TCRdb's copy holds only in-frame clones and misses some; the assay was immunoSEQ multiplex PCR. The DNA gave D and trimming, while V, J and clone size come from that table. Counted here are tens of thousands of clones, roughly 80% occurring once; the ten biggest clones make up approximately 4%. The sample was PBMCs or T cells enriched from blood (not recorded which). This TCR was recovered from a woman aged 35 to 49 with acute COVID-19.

CDR3 in amino acids: CASSTRTGSYEQYF. The CDR3 DNA is TGTGCCAGTAGTACTCGGACAGGCTCCTACGAGCAGTACTTC. The chain uses TRBV19 and TRBJ2-7; 7 bases match TRBD1. Per the germline V gene, CDR1 is LNHDA and CDR2 is SQIVND (reference sequence). The CDR3 contains 14 residues. J lost 0 bases, V lost 4 bases, and 3 bases had no gene match.